This is a list of T cell receptor beta chains from one sample in a study of shared clonotypes between healthy human individuals. Some clones are missing from TCRdb's copy, which holds only in-frame ones; the method was immunoSEQ multiplex PCR. This table has 2 million to 2.5 million clones, nearly 97% appearing once. The sequenced sample consisted of naive CD4+ T cells sorted from blood. These receptors all stem from a man younger than 35 in good health. Each CDR3 is given with its conserved first and last residue. The order of the fields is CDR3 length, V gene, D gene, clone size, J gene, CDR3 protein. A D gene is named only where the DNA matches it firmly. Expanded clones get a size class; other rows say once, few or many, or leave the size out.

>16|TRBV19|NA|once|TRBJ1-1
CASSPLLGGANTEAFF
>12|TRBV27|NA|NA|TRBJ1-4
CASSSMGGSLFF
>13|TRBV14|NA|once|TRBJ2-7
CASSQFEGREQYF
>15|TRBV6-6|NA|NA|TRBJ2-2
CASRPGGYNTGELFF
>12|TRBV5-1|NA|NA|TRBJ2-1
CASSLQYNEQFF
>16|TRBV10-2|TRBD1|NA|TRBJ2-2
CASSESGRTGSVELFF
>15|TRBV5-1|TRBD1|NA|TRBJ2-7
CASSLGTGVTYEQYF
>14|TRBV19|TRBD2|once|TRBJ2-7
CASSIAGTSEEQYF
>15|TRBV2|NA|NA|TRBJ1-2
CASSEWGPGVYGYTF
>13|TRBV11-2|NA|NA|TRBJ1-1
CASTPDPNTEAFF
>14|TRBV7-9|NA|NA|TRBJ2-3
CASSLNGVADTQYF
>15|TRBV28|NA|NA|TRBJ2-7
CASSLAKLGSYEQYF
>15|TRBV10-3|TRBD1|NA|TRBJ2-2
CAISKTGVGTGELFF
>18|TRBV14|NA|NA|TRBJ1-5
CASSPGDSSANSNQPQHF
>12|TRBV4-2|NA|NA|TRBJ2-1
CASSLGLAEQFF
>14|TRBV2|TRBD1|once|TRBJ2-7
CASSQGQGKHEQYF
>16|TRBV10-1|TRBD2|NA|TRBJ2-4
CASSESTPGEGNIQYF
>15|TRBV7-9|NA|NA|TRBJ1-2
CASSLAWSGFYGYTF
>14|TRBV10-3|NA|NA|TRBJ2-2
CAIGRGAETGELFF
>15|TRBV6-5|TRBD1|NA|TRBJ1-5
CASSPDRASNQPQHF
>15|TRBV7-6|TRBD2|NA|TRBJ2-7
CASSLTLLAGKEQYF
>13|TRBV30|NA|NA|TRBJ1-3
CAWSVNAGNTIYF
>13|TRBV5-6|NA|NA|TRBJ2-7
CASSFNRGGEQYF